One and the same sample provided the 24 T cell receptor beta chains below, sequenced in a study of somatic mutations in cytotoxic T cells in rheumatoid arthritis. Sequencing was performed with immunoSEQ multiplex PCR; in TCRdb, only in-frame clones are kept and a portion is missing. The sample yields about 33,000 clones, about four fifths seen once. Sequencing used CD8+ T cells sorted from blood. Receptors were obtained from a man aged 40-49 years in good health.

Concerning this clone itself: Other DNA sequences within the sample encode an identical CDR3. The chain joins TRBV27 to TRBJ1-2; no clear D. CDR1 is MNHEY and CDR2 is SMNVEV in the germline V gene (reference sequence). This CDR3 contains 13 residues. Trimming removed 0 bases at V and 2 bases at J, with 4 bases between. CDR3 amino acids: CASSLSGNYGYTF. The CDR3 DNA is TGTGCCAGCAGTTTATCAGGGAACTATGGCTACACCTTC.

The V and J genes are TRBV7-9 and TRBJ1-5, with D possibly TRBD1 on 6 matching bases. The germline gives CDR1 SEHNR, CDR2 FQNEAQ (reference sequence). The CDR3 is made up of 17 amino acids. Trimming stripped 10 bases from V and 2 bases from J, with 24 bases between. The CDR3 spells CANHVRDNRRGNQPQHF. CDR3 nucleotide sequence: TGTGCCAACCACGTCCGGGACAACCGAAGGGGCAATCAGCCCCAGCATTTT.

The chain joins TRBV4-1 to TRBJ1-3; D is perhaps TRBD1 (6 bases). The CDR3 has 14 residues. Per the germline V gene, CDR1 is MGHRA and CDR2 is YSYEKL. The ends were cut back, 3 bases at V and 4 bases at J, with 10 bases in the middle. CDR3 nucleotides: TGCGCCAGCAGCCAGACAGGAGAGGGAAACACCATATATTTT. It yields the protein CASSQTGEGNTIYF.

The V gene is TRBV27, the J gene TRBJ2-2, with 8 positions matching TRBD2. Germline CDR1 reads MNHEY; CDR2 reads SMNVEV (reference sequence). Losses at the gene ends were 9 bases for V and 4 bases for J; bases not matched to a gene: 7. The length of the CDR3 is 14 residues. The CDR3 loop is CASSGTLGTGELFF. The DNA for the CDR3 is TGTGCCAGTAGCGGGACACTGGGCACCGGGGAGCTGTTTTTT.

The chain employs TRBV4-1 and TRBJ1-2, with D possibly being TRBD1 (5 bases). The V gene lost 4 bases and the J gene lost 3 bases, with 15 bases spanning the gap. Per germline, CDR1 MGHRA and CDR2 YSYEKL. This CDR3 region has 15 residues. Here the CDR3 DNA reads TGCGCCAGCAGCCCCTCGGGCAGGGCGGACTATGGCTACACCTTC. This encodes CASSPSGRADYGYTF.

The genes are TRBV7-2 and TRBJ2-7; either TRBD1 or TRBD2 may supply D (5 bases each). Germline V gene sequence: CDR1 SGHTA, CDR2 FQGNSA. V was trimmed by 5 bases and J by 0 bases, leaving 11 bases between them. The CDR3 has 14 amino acids. The CDR3 protein is CASSPGTVSYEQYF. The CDR3 coding sequence is TGTGCCAGCAGCCCCGGGACGGTCTCCTACGAGCAGTACTTC.

This clone was counted a few times. The chain recombines TRBV7-2 with TRBJ2-7; D not certain. Germline V gene sequence: CDR1 SGHTA, CDR2 FQGNSA. This CDR3 has 17 amino acids. With 2 bases removed from V and 0 bases from J, the gap between germline ends came to 17 bases. CDR3 region: CASSLRIRGWISYEQYF. In nucleotides, the CDR3 is TGTGCCAGCAGCTTAAGGATTCGCGGTTGGATCTCCTACGAGCAGTACTTC.

V and J are TRBV6-1 and TRBJ2-1; possibly TRBD2 for D (6 bases). CDR3 length: 16 amino acids. Germline loops: CDR1 MNHNS, CDR2 SASEGT. Trimming cost V 4 bases and J 5 bases, with 18 bases left between them. This CDR3 reads CASSAAFGSGNNEQFF. The CDR3 nucleotides are TGTGCCAGCAGTGCCGCCTTCGGGAGCGGTAACAATGAGCAGTTCTTC.

The V call is TRBV10-3, the J call TRBJ1-5; 8 positions match TRBD1. After removal of 6 bases from V and 4 bases from J, the junction contained 8 bases not matched to a gene. The germline V gene has CDR1 ENHRY and CDR2 SYGVKD. This CDR3 contains 15 residues. The CDR3 here is CAIRDTGTGNQPQHF. The CDR3 nucleotides are TGTGCCATCAGGGACACCGGGACAGGAAATCAGCCCCAGCATTTT.

The genes are TRBV7-3 and TRBJ2-1; the match to TRBD2 covers 9 bases. With 2 bases clipped from V and 9 bases from J, the junction kept 8 bases outside the gene matches. The CDR3 loop spans 15 amino acids. The germline CDR1 and CDR2 sequences are SGHTA and FQGTGA. CDR3 loop: CASSLVAGGPSEQFF. The CDR3 DNA reads as TGTGCCAGCAGCTTAGTGGCGGGAGGGCCGAGTGAGCAGTTCTTC.

V usage is TRBV11-1 and J usage is TRBJ2-2; 7 positions match TRBD1. Per the germline V gene, CDR1 is SGHAT and CDR2 is FQDESV (reference sequence). CDR3 length: 13 amino acids. Germline trimming cut 11 bases from V and 0 bases from J; bases unmatched to any gene: 3. For the CDR3, the DNA is TGTGCCGGTGGGACAGCGAACACCGGGGAGCTGTTTTTT. This encodes CAGGTANTGELFF.

This clone was detected only once. The gene calls are TRBV7-9 and TRBJ2-6, with D possibly matching TRBD1 (7 bases). The CDR3 is 19 amino acids. V was shortened by 6 bases and J by 0 bases, with 21 bases between the two germline ends. Germline loops: CDR1 SEHNR, CDR2 FQNEAQ (reference sequence). The DNA of the CDR3 is TGTGCCAGCAGATCGACGGCGGGACAGCCCTACTCTGGGGCCAACGTCCTGACTTTC. As protein: CASRSTAGQPYSGANVLTF.

This clone was picked up one time. The rearrangement uses TRBV27 and TRBJ2-1; no firm D call. From germline, CDR1 is MNHEY and CDR2 SMNVEV (reference sequence). The CDR3 sequence is 15 residues long. With 1 base removed from V and 1 base from J, the gap between germline ends came to 8 bases. CDR3 loop: CASSLLWGSYNEQFF. The CDR3 nucleotides read TGTGCCAGCAGTTTATTATGGGGTTCCTACAATGAGCAGTTCTTC.

DNA for the CDR3: TGTGCCAGCAGCGTAGGAGAGTACAATGAGCAGTTCTTC. Its translation is CASSVGEYNEQFF. The chain is built from TRBV9 and TRBJ2-1; unclear D gene. V was clipped by 0 bases and J by 4 bases, with 5 bases between them. The CDR3 loop spans 13 amino acids. Germline V gene data show CDR1 as SGDLS and CDR2 as YYNGEE.

The rearrangement uses TRBV9 and TRBJ2-3; a possible D gene is TRBD2 (5 bases). CDR1 SGDLS and CDR2 YYNGEE come from the germline V gene. The CDR3 length is 15 residues. Deletions cut 0 bases from V and 4 bases from J, with 12 bases between. CDR3 in DNA: TGTGCCAGCAGCGTAGCAACTAGTCCCGCAGATACGCAGTATTTT. It is translated as CASSVATSPADTQYF. Full variable domain (outside the CDR3, taken from reference TRBV9 and TRBJ2-3): DSGVTQTPKHLITATGQRVTLRCSPRSGDLSVYWYQQSLDQGLQFLIQYYNGEERAKGNILERFSAQQFPDLHSELNLSSLELGDSALYFCASSVATSPADTQYFGPGTRLTVL.

This clone was seen a few times. This sequence joins TRBV10-1 and TRBJ2-1; TRBD2 agrees at 9 bases. J was trimmed by 1 base and V by 3 bases; bases with no gene match: 1. The CDR3 runs 15 residues. CDR1 and CDR2 (germline): WNHNN, SYGVQD (reference sequence). The CDR3 protein is CASSEAGGSYNEQFF. CDR3 nucleotide sequence: TGCGCCAGCAGTGAAGCGGGAGGTTCCTACAATGAGCAGTTCTTC.

This clone was recorded once. The rearrangement links TRBV13 to TRBJ1-1; D gene ambiguous. The CDR3 has 16 amino acids. Germline values: CDR1 PRHDT, CDR2 FYEKMQ (reference sequence). Trimming removed 4 bases at V and 1 base at J, with 16 bases between. CDR3 DNA: TGTGCCAGCAGCTCGAACGGGCCGGATTCGAACACTGAAGCTTTCTTT. It is translated as CASSSNGPDSNTEAFF.

V gene TRBV28 combines with J gene TRBJ1-5; D is undetermined. Germline lookup yields CDR1 MDHEN and CDR2 SYDVKM. CDR3 size: 15 residues. V shed 3 bases and J shed 1 base, with 10 bases lying between them. CDR3 sequence reads: CASSFSGGSNQPQHF. CDR3 bases: TGTGCCAGCAGTTTTTCCGGTGGGAGCAATCAGCCCCAGCATTTT.

V gene TRBV28 combines with J gene TRBJ1-5; 8 bases are shared with TRBD1. V trimming: 6 bases; J trimming: 9 bases; junction bases outside the gene matches: 7. The germline V gene has CDR1 MDHEN and CDR2 SYDVKM. The CDR3 loop spans 13 amino acids. The CDR3 sequence: CASSPGGRWPQHF. Written as DNA, the CDR3 is TGTGCCAGCAGCCCAGGGGGCAGATGGCCCCAGCATTTT.

The V and J genes are TRBV6-5 and TRBJ2-5, with D perhaps being TRBD1 or TRBD2 (5 bases each). The CDR3 is 13 residues long. The V end was cut by 5 bases, the J end by 4 bases, with 11 bases between. The V gene's germline CDR1 is MNHEY and CDR2 SVGAGI. The CDR3 spells CASSPLRGETQYF. In nucleotides, the CDR3 is TGTGCCAGCAGTCCGTTGAGGGGAGAGACCCAGTACTTC.

The chain recombines TRBV27 with TRBJ2-1; 14 bases agree with TRBD2. J was trimmed by 5 bases and V by 5 bases; bases with no gene match: 2. This CDR3 has 15 amino acids. Germline CDR1 and CDR2: MNHEY and SMNVEV (reference sequence). This chain's CDR3 is CASSGTSGRHNEQFF. The CDR3 nucleotides read TGTGCCAGCAGTGGGACTAGCGGGAGACACAATGAGCAGTTCTTC.

V usage is TRBV27 and J usage is TRBJ2-7; no firm D call. The germline V gene encodes CDR1 MNHEY and CDR2 SMNVEV (reference sequence). The CDR3 has 10 residues. Trimming cost V 8 bases and J 7 bases, with 9 bases left between them. This CDR3 reads CASGIGEQYF. The CDR3 DNA reads as TGTGCCAGCGGGATTGGAGAGCAGTACTTC.

This clone was recorded once. The V call is TRBV4-1, the J call TRBJ2-7; possible D gene TRBD1, 5 bases. Germline V gives CDR1 MGHRA, CDR2 YSYEKL. The V gene lost 1 base and the J gene lost 2 bases, with 6 bases spanning the gap. This CDR3 region has 13 residues. The CDR3 is CASSQGRAYEQYF. The CDR3 nucleotides read TGCGCCAGCAGCCAAGGCAGGGCCTACGAGCAGTACTTC.

This chain uses TRBV4-1 with TRBJ2-2; unclear D gene. Trimming removed 0 bases at V and 4 bases at J, with 6 bases between. The CDR3 is 14 residues long. Per germline, CDR1 MGHRA and CDR2 YSYEKL. The CDR3 DNA reads as TGCGCCAGCAGCCAAGAAGGCAGCACCGGGGAGCTGTTTTTT. Its translation: CASSQEGSTGELFF.